These T cell receptor beta chains were read from a single sample in a study of cytomegalovirus exposure and HLA in healthy donors. TCRdb's copy holds only in-frame clones and misses some; the assay was immunoSEQ multiplex PCR. This table has about 280,000 clones, around 87% appearing once. Sequencing input: PBMCs. The receptors derive from a woman between 18 and 29 years old in good health and CMV-seronegative. CDR3s include the opening cysteine and the closing phenylalanine or tryptophan. A D gene is named only where the DNA matches it firmly. Size is omitted from some rows. Given values are once, few, many or a class for expanded clones.

size | J | V | D | DNA | CDR3
once | TRBJ2-2 | TRBV13 | - | TGTGCCAGCAGCACTGGTGAGGGGAACACCGGGGAGCTGTTTTTT | CASSTGEGNTGELFF
- | TRBJ2-5 | TRBV6-1 | TRBD2 | TGTGCCAGCAGTGAAGTATGGCGGGAGTGGGAGACCCAGTACTTC | CASSEVWREWETQYF
- | TRBJ1-2 | TRBV5-1 | - | TGCGCCAGCAGCCCGAGTGGGACAAGGAGATATCGTGGCTACACCTTC | CASSPSGTRRYRGYTF
- | TRBJ2-1 | TRBV5-1 | TRBD2 | TGCGCCAGCAGCTTGGTGGCGGGAGCCTCCTACAATGAGCAGTTCTTC | CASSLVAGASYNEQFF
many | TRBJ2-1 | TRBV29-1 | TRBD2 | TGCAGCGTTGACAGGGGTAGCGGGAGCACTGAGCAGTTCTTC | CSVDRGSGSTEQFF
- | TRBJ1-2 | TRBV7-2 | - | TGTGCCAGCAGCTTAGTATCGAAAGGGGATGGCTACACCTTC | CASSLVSKGDGYTF
- | TRBJ1-3 | TRBV6-5 | - | TGTGCCAGCACATCTGGAAACACCATATATTTT | CASTSGNTIYF
- | TRBJ1-1 | TRBV11-2 | - | TGTGCCAGCAGCTTAGCAACAGATAACACTGAAGCTTTCTTT | CASSLATDNTEAFF
once | TRBJ2-2 | TRBV9 | TRBD2 | TGTGCCAGCAGCCCTCGACTAGCGGGCAACACCGGGGAGCTGTTTTTT | CASSPRLAGNTGELFF
- | TRBJ2-7 | TRBV5-1 | TRBD1 | TGCGCCAGCAGCTTGTTCCAGGGGGCGCAACGCGAGCAGTACTTC | CASSLFQGAQREQYF
- | TRBJ2-1 | TRBV28 | TRBD2 | TGTGCCAGCAGTCAGGGAGGGCTCAATGAGCAGTTCTTC | CASSQGGLNEQFF
- | TRBJ2-7 | TRBV18 | TRBD2 | TGTGCCAGCTCCCTAGGGGAAGCGGGAGGCTACGAGCAGTACTTC | CASSLGEAGGYEQYF
- | TRBJ2-1 | TRBV28 | TRBD2 | TGTGCCAGCAGTTTATTTCCGGGACTAGCGGGCTCCTACAATGAGCAGTTCTTC | CASSLFPGLAGSYNEQFF
- | TRBJ2-3 | TRBV29-1 | TRBD2 | TGCAGCGTGGGAGGCGGGGGTTGGGGGTTTAGCACAGATACGCAGTATTTT | CSVGGGGWGFSTDTQYF
- | TRBJ1-2 | TRBV11-2 | TRBD1 | TGTGCCAGCAGCTCTTCCTCCAGGGGGCTCTATGGCTACACCTTC | CASSSSSRGLYGYTF
- | TRBJ2-7 | TRBV6-5 | TRBD1 | TGTGCCAGCAGTTACTCTCCGGGACAGTTATCCTACGAGCAGTACTTC | CASSYSPGQLSYEQYF
- | TRBJ2-7 | TRBV28 | TRBD1 | TGTGCCAGCAGTCCAGGCAACCTTAGGGACAGAAAGTCCTACGAGCAGTACTTC | CASSPGNLRDRKSYEQYF
once | TRBJ2-3 | TRBV2 | - | TGTGCCAGCAGTGTGGCTAGCTTCCCAGATACGCAGTATTTT | CASSVASFPDTQYF
- | TRBJ2-7 | TRBV11-2 | - | TGTGCCAGCAGACGGTCTGGGGGGTTAGGCGAGCAGTACTTC | CASRRSGGLGEQYF
- | TRBJ2-1 | TRBV7-3 | TRBD1 | TGTGCCAGCAGCTCCCGGACAGGGGCGCGCAATGAGCAGTTCTTC | CASSSRTGARNEQFF
- | TRBJ2-7 | TRBV18 | TRBD1 | TGTGCCAGCTCACCACTTGGACAGGGGGCGGTTCAAAAAACCTACGAGCAGTACTTC | CASSPLGQGAVQKTYEQYF
large | TRBJ1-5 | TRBV27 | - | TGTGCCAGCAGGCGTACCCAACAGGGATACAATCAGCCCCAGCATTTT | CASRRTQQGYNQPQHF
- | TRBJ2-1 | TRBV6-5 | TRBD2 | TGTGCCAGCAGTAGACTAGCGGGAGGGTACGGTGAGCAGTTCTTC | CASSRLAGGYGEQFF
- | TRBJ2-5 | TRBV28 | TRBD2 | TGTGCCAGCAGTCAACTTACTAGCGTGGGACAAGAGACCCAGTACTTC | CASSQLTSVGQETQYF
- | TRBJ2-7 | TRBV6-1 | TRBD2 | TGTGCCAGCAGTGCCCGGACTAGCGGATCCTACGAGCAGTACTTC | CASSARTSGSYEQYF
- | TRBJ2-1 | TRBV4-3 | - | TGCGCCAGCAGCCAAGCCCGTAGGGGGAACAATGAGCAGTTCTTC | CASSQARRGNNEQFF
- | TRBJ1-2 | TRBV5-4 | TRBD1 | TGTGCCAGCAGCTTGGCAGGGCAGGGGGCCAGTGGCTACACCTTC | CASSLAGQGASGYTF
- | TRBJ2-7 | TRBV10-2 | TRBD1 | TGCGCCAGCAGTGAGTCCCAGGGGGCGGGGTCCTACGAGCAGTACTTC | CASSESQGAGSYEQYF